A single sample gave rise to the 28 T cell receptor beta chains below, sequenced in a study of response to subunit inactivated influenza vaccine. TCRdb re-derived calls from the RT-PCR reads in MiXCR, one entry per CDR3 protein. The table has hundreds of thousands of distinct CDR3 sequences, approximately 10% seen once; the top ten hold 10%. This specimen was PBMCs from blood, taken on the day of vaccination. Receptors originate from a man over 45 who received an inactivated influenza vaccine.

This clonotype was picked up a small number of times. The chain recombines TRBV6-1 with TRBJ2-5; D gene uncertain. V lost 4 bases and J lost 0, with 9 bases in between. Germline CDR1 MNHNS, CDR2 SASEGT. This CDR3 comprises 14 residues. The CDR3 nucleotides are TGTGCCAGCAGTGTGGTGGGTAACCAAGAGACCCAGTACTTC. Translation: CASSVVGNQETQYF.

This clonotype occurred a few times. This sequence joins TRBV5-1 and TRBJ2-5, with a possible D match to TRBD1 (5 bases). The CDR3 loop spans 15 amino acids. Per the germline V gene, CDR1 is SGHRS and CDR2 is YFSETQ. V dropped 0 bases and J dropped 3 bases, with 12 bases sitting between them. CDR3 protein: CASSLGSQGKETQYF. In nucleotides, the CDR3 is TGCGCCAGCAGCTTGGGGAGTCAGGGAAAAGAGACCCAGTACTTC.

This sequence joins TRBV28 and TRBJ2-3; no reliable D call. Germline V gene lookup returns CDR1 MDHEN and CDR2 SYDVKM. CDR3 length: 15 amino acids. V gave up 4 bases and J gave up 0 bases, with 11 bases separating them. This chain's CDR3 is CASSSRVSSTDTQYF. The CDR3 DNA reads as TGTGCCAGCAGTTCCCGAGTCTCTAGCACAGATACGCAGTATTTT.

This clonotype showed up just a few times. The chain has TRBV20-1 and TRBJ2-2, with D perhaps TRBD2 (6 bases). This CDR3 has 14 amino acids. V lost 5 bases, J lost 4 bases, and 14 bases lay in between. The germline gives CDR1 DFQATT, CDR2 SNEGSKA (reference sequence). The DNA of the CDR3 is TGCAGTGCTGTTCTAGCGCAAAGCACCGGGGAGCTGTTTTTT. It translates to CSAVLAQSTGELFF.

This clonotype was detected only a few times. The rearrangement joins TRBV9 to TRBJ2-1; no reliable D call. CDR3 length: 16 amino acids. Germline CDR1 SGDLS, CDR2 YYNGEE. The germline V and J ends were trimmed by 1 base and 0 bases, with 11 bases remaining between them. DNA for the CDR3: TGTGCCAGCAGCGTATTTAGCCGAAGCTCCTACAATGAGCAGTTCTTC. Translation gives CASSVFSRSSYNEQFF.

This clonotype has ten or more counts. The chain combines TRBV5-1 with TRBJ2-3, with 11 bases identical to TRBD2. V lost 0 bases to trimming and J lost 7 bases; unmatched junction nucleotides: 7. Germline CDR1 and CDR2: SGHRS and YFSETQ. There are 16 residues in the CDR3. The CDR3 nucleotides read TGCGCCAGCAGCTTGGCGGTAGCGGGGGGGCCAAATACGCAGTATTTT. Translated: CASSLAVAGGPNTQYF.

The gene calls are TRBV11-2 and TRBJ2-5, with D uncertain. The CDR3 runs 15 residues. Trimming pared 5 bases from V and 1 base from J, leaving 14 bases between. Germline CDR1 SGHAT, CDR2 FQNNGV. In nucleotides, the CDR3 is TGTGCCAGCAGCCTGGGATGGGCAACCCAAGAGACCCAGTACTTC. Translated, it gives CASSLGWATQETQYF.

V is TRBV7-2 and J is TRBJ2-6; no firm D call. Germline CDR1 SGHTA, CDR2 FQGNSA. The length of the CDR3 is 13 residues. The ends were cut back, 5 bases at V and 4 bases at J, with 6 bases in the middle. DNA of the CDR3: TGTGCCAGCAGCCCCAACGGGGCCAACGTCCTGACTTTC. It encodes CASSPNGANVLTF.

This clonotype was detected only a few times. The V and J genes are TRBV7-9 and TRBJ2-1; 15 bases match TRBD2. The trim removed 6 bases at V and 7 bases at J, leaving 4 bases unmatched. The CDR3 has 15 residues. CDR1 SEHNR and CDR2 FQNEAQ come from the germline V gene (reference sequence). The CDR3 bases are TGTGCCAGCAGTTGGACTAGCGGGGGGGAGAATGAGCAGTTCTTC. Protein sequence: CASSWTSGGENEQFF.

This clonotype was detected a few times. This chain joins TRBV29-1 and TRBJ2-2; the match to TRBD2 covers 8 bases. From germline, CDR1 is SQVTM and CDR2 ANQGSEA. With 2 bases clipped from V and 4 bases from J, the junction kept 3 bases outside the gene matches. The CDR3 consists of 14 residues. CDR3 sequence reads: CSVELAGPTGELFF. For the CDR3, the DNA is TGCAGCGTTGAACTAGCGGGCCCCACCGGGGAGCTGTTTTTT.

This clonotype turned up a few times. The chain employs TRBV19 and TRBJ1-2; no firm D call. Looked up from germline, CDR1 is LNHDA and CDR2 is SQIVND (reference sequence). The V gene lost 3 bases and the J gene lost 4 bases, with 15 bases spanning the gap. The CDR3 length is 15 residues. CDR3 region: CASSMVGSIGYGYTF. DNA for the CDR3: TGTGCCAGTAGTATGGTCGGTTCTATCGGCTATGGCTACACCTTC.

The chain's CDR3 is CATSRGWQRSTDTQYF. CDR3 sequence (DNA): TGTGCCACCAGCAGAGGTTGGCAGCGGAGCACAGATACGCAGTATTTT. The V and J genes are TRBV15 and TRBJ2-3; TRBD2 might be the D (5 bases). V was cut by 1 base and J by 0 bases, with 11 bases left in between. Looked up from germline, CDR1 is LNHNV and CDR2 is YYDKDF (reference sequence). The CDR3 is 16 residues long.

This clonotype has more than one count but fewer than ten. The V gene is TRBV4-2, the J gene TRBJ2-1; 7 bases are a match to TRBD2. With 4 bases clipped from V and 9 bases from J, the junction kept 15 bases outside the gene matches. CDR1 and CDR2 from the germline V gene are LGHNA and YNFKEQ. The CDR3 spans 16 residues. The CDR3 bases are TGTGCCAGCAGCCTTTTTAGCGGGCGCGTTATTGGTGAGCAGTTCTTC. This encodes CASSLFSGRVIGEQFF.

This clonotype was counted a few times. The rearrangement links TRBV6-1 to TRBJ2-2; D is perhaps TRBD1 (6 bases). This CDR3 is built from 15 residues. V lost 7 bases, J lost 1 base, and 13 bases lay in between. Germline V gene data show CDR1 as MNHNS and CDR2 as SASEGT. The CDR3 region is CASNGGQWNTGELFF. The CDR3 bases are TGTGCCAGCAATGGGGGACAATGGAACACCGGGGAGCTGTTTTTT.

This clonotype was counted many times. The chain uses TRBV5-6 and TRBJ2-1; possible D gene TRBD1, 5 bases. Germline V gene sequence: CDR1 SGHDT, CDR2 YYEEEE. CDR3 length equals 15 residues. V lost 1 base, J lost 4 bases, and 12 bases lay in between. The CDR3 sequence: CASSLSPGPYNEQFF. Written as DNA, the CDR3 is TGTGCCAGCAGCTTGTCGCCAGGGCCATACAATGAGCAGTTCTTC. The full variable domain, in which reference TRBV5-6 and TRBJ2-1 provide the parts outside the CDR3, is DAGVTQSPTHLIKTRGQQVTLRCSPKSGHDTVSWYQQALGQGPQFIFQYYEEEERQRGNFPDRFSGHQFPNYSSELNVNALLLGDSALYLCASSLSPGPYNEQFFGPGTRLTVL.

This clonotype was seen a few times. The chain recombines TRBV18 with TRBJ2-7; the D call may be TRBD1 or TRBD2 (5 bases each). The germline V gene has CDR1 KGHSH and CDR2 LQKENI. With 5 bases removed from V and 6 bases from J, the gap between germline ends came to 17 bases. The CDR3 has 14 amino acids. The CDR3 coding sequence is TGTGCCAGCTCAACCCTGGGACGTAACGCCGAGCAGTACTTC. Translating gives CASSTLGRNAEQYF.

The gene calls are TRBV6-2 or TRBV6-3 and TRBJ2-1, with 8 bases aligning to TRBD2. Germline V gene sequence: CDR1 MNHEY, CDR2 SVGEGT. The CDR3 extends over 15 amino acids. J lost 4 bases, V lost 1 base, and 3 bases had no gene match. The CDR3 DNA sequence: TGTGCCAGCAGTTACTTCAGACTAGCGTACAATGAGCAGTTCTTC. Translation: CASSYFRLAYNEQFF.

The chain employs TRBV7-2 and TRBJ2-2, with 8 bases that match TRBD2. Germline assignment: CDR1 SGHTA and CDR2 FQGNSA. V was clipped by 6 bases and J by 5 bases; unmatched bases: 11. This CDR3 is built from 16 residues. DNA for the CDR3: TGTGCCAGCAGTCTCATGGCGGGAGGAGGGACCGGGGAGCTGTTTTTT. As protein: CASSLMAGGGTGELFF.

The chain uses TRBV5-6 and TRBJ2-1; the match to TRBD2 covers 8 bases. The CDR3 runs 19 residues. CDR1 is SGHDT, CDR2 YYEEEE, per germline. Trimming took 0 bases from V and 2 from J; bases not matched to a gene: 13. The CDR3 region is CASSLGAGAGAWAYNEQFF. The CDR3 DNA reads TGTGCCAGCAGCTTGGGGGCGGGAGCGGGAGCCTGGGCCTACAATGAGCAGTTCTTC.

This clonotype has more than one count but fewer than ten. The genes are TRBV10-3 and TRBJ2-1, with TRBD1 matching 8 bases. The CDR3 length is 16 residues. Germline assignment: CDR1 ENHRY and CDR2 SYGVKD. Trimming at V came to 0 bases and at J to 6 bases, leaving 7 bases not matched to a gene. In DNA form, the CDR3 reads TGTGCCATCAGTGAGTCGTGGCAGGGGGCGCGCAATGAGCAGTTCTTC. Translated, it gives CAISESWQGARNEQFF.

In this sample, this clonotype turned up a few times. The rearrangement joins TRBV2 to TRBJ2-7; 9 bases fit TRBD2. Germline V gene data show CDR1 as SNHLY and CDR2 as FYNNEI. V shed 5 bases and J 4 bases; nucleotides not matched to a gene: 9. The CDR3 has 15 residues. CDR3 coding DNA: TGTGCCAGCAGTTTAGCGGGAGAGCCAACTTACGAGCAGTACTTC. Translation gives CASSLAGEPTYEQYF.

This clonotype was observed a handful of times. The J gene is TRBJ2-1, the V gene TRBV7-9; the D gene could be TRBD1 or TRBD2 (5 bases each). CDR3 size: 15 residues. CDR1 and CDR2 (germline): SEHNR, FQNEAQ (reference sequence). V was trimmed by 5 bases and J by 7 bases, leaving 18 bases between them. The CDR3 nucleotides read TGTGCCAGCAGCCGCAGGGTCCCGTGGGGGAATGAGCAGTTCTTC. Protein: CASSRRVPWGNEQFF.

A few counts support this clonotype. The chain is built from TRBV12-3 or TRBV12-4 and TRBJ2-7, with TRBD2 matching over 10 bases. The CDR3 is 17 amino acids. The V segment lost 6 bases and the J segment 3 bases; nucleotides outside the gene matches: 14. The CDR3 here is CASSRAGGLAEIYEQYF. The CDR3 DNA sequence: TGTGCCAGCAGCCGAGCGGGGGGGCTAGCGGAAATCTACGAGCAGTACTTC.

The chain has TRBV4-2 and TRBJ2-1; 10 bases fit TRBD1. The CDR3 is made up of 13 amino acids. Germline CDR1 LGHNA, CDR2 YNFKEQ. The V and J ends lost 3 bases and 9 bases, in that order; junction bases with no gene match: 2. As DNA, the CDR3 is TGTGCCAGCAGCCATGGACAGGGGGGTGAGCAGTTCTTC. Translation: CASSHGQGGEQFF.

The V and J genes are TRBV7-2 and TRBJ2-5; 7 nucleotides agree with TRBD1. Trimming at V came to 7 bases and at J to 3 bases, leaving 5 bases not matched to a gene. The CDR3 has 13 amino acids. From germline, CDR1 is SGHTA and CDR2 FQGNSA. The CDR3 DNA is TGTGCCAGCACACAGGGGTGGGAAGAGACCCAGTACTTC. Its protein is CASTQGWEETQYF.

This chain joins TRBV7-2 and TRBJ2-2, with 8 bases lining up with TRBD2. The V gene's germline CDR1 is SGHTA and CDR2 FQGNSA. The CDR3 is made up of 16 amino acids. The trim removed 7 bases at V and 6 bases at J, leaving 13 bases unmatched. The CDR3 loop reads CASNLRSGSVSGELFF. The CDR3 DNA reads as TGTGCCAGCAACCTTCGCAGCGGGAGTGTGTCCGGGGAGCTGTTTTTT.

This clonotype has just a few counts. The chain recombines TRBV5-6 with TRBJ2-1, with 11 bases fitting TRBD2. The germline V gene encodes CDR1 SGHDT and CDR2 YYEEEE. V lost 4 bases to trimming and J lost 4 bases; unmatched junction nucleotides: 10. The CDR3 is 17 residues long. CDR3 sequence: CASSQLAGAQRYNEQFF. In DNA form, the CDR3 reads TGTGCCAGCAGCCAACTAGCGGGAGCACAAAGATACAATGAGCAGTTCTTC.

This chain uses TRBV20-1 with TRBJ2-4; D is ambiguous. This CDR3 region has 16 residues. Trimming removed 6 bases at V and 3 bases at J, with 21 bases between. Germline lookup yields CDR1 DFQATT and CDR2 SNEGSKA (reference sequence). CDR3 in amino acids: CSARVSSNFDKNIQYF. For the CDR3, the DNA is TGCAGTGCCCGGGTTTCGAGTAATTTTGACAAAAACATTCAGTACTTC.